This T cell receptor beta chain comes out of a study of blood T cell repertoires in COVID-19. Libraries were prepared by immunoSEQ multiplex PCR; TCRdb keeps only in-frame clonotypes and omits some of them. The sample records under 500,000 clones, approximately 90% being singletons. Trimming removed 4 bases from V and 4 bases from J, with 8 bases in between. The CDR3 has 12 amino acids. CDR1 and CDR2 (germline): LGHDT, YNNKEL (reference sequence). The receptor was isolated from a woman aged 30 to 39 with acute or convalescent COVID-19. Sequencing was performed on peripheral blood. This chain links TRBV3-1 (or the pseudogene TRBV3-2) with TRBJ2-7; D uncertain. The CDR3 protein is CASSPSNYEQYF. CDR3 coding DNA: TGTGCCAGCAGCCCGTCTAATTACGAGCAGTACTTC.